This T cell receptor (beta chain) was recorded in a study of shared clonotypes between healthy human individuals. Whole-study findings and limits: Estimated richness values were generally larger in naive subsets than in memory subsets. Non-shared clonotypes displayed generation probabilities falling below those of clonotypes present in all four donors.

In the original analysis: ImmunoSEQ output held junction-only sequences without quality scores, so filtering differed. Repertoires were generated with immunoSEQ multiplex PCR, while TCRdb's copy carries only in-frame clones and drops some. That table is the source of V, J and clone size, and D and trimming were worked out from the DNA. This sample has 650,000 to 700,000 clones, with about 92% found just once. Concerning this clone itself: What it binds is unknown.

The clonotype originates from a man in his late teens or twenties in good health. Some clones in this sample may be carry-over from other donors' samples. Material: memory CD8+ T cells from PBMCs. Noted subset: CD45RO+ cells pooled with CCR7-negative TemRA cells.

The CDR3 DNA reads as TGTGCCAGCAGCCCAACTCGTCCGGGACAGGGCCTCTGGCGGGGCCCCCGGGGGAATGAGCAGTTCTTC. This translates into CASSPTRPGQGLWRGPRGNEQFF. The chain recombines TRBV14 with TRBJ2-1, with 9 bases matching TRBD1. The CDR3 is 23 residues long. V shed 4 bases, J shed 7 bases, and the junction held 32 bases outside the gene matches. Germline V gene sequence: CDR1 SGHDN, CDR2 FVKESK.